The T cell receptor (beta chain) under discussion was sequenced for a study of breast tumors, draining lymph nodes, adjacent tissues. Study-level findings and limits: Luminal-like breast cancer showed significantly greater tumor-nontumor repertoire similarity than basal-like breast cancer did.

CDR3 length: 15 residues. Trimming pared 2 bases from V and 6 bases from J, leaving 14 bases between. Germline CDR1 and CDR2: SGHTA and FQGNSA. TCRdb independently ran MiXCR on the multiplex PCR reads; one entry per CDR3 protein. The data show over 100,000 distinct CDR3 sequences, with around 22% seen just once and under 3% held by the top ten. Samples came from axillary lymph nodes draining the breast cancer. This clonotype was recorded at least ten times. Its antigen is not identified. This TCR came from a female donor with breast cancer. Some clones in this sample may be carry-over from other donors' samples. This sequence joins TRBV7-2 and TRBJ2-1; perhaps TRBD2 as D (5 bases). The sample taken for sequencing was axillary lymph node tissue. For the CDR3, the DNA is TGTGCCAGCAGCTTAATCTCCGGGGTGGGCAATGAGCAGTTCTTC. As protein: CASSLISGVGNEQFF.